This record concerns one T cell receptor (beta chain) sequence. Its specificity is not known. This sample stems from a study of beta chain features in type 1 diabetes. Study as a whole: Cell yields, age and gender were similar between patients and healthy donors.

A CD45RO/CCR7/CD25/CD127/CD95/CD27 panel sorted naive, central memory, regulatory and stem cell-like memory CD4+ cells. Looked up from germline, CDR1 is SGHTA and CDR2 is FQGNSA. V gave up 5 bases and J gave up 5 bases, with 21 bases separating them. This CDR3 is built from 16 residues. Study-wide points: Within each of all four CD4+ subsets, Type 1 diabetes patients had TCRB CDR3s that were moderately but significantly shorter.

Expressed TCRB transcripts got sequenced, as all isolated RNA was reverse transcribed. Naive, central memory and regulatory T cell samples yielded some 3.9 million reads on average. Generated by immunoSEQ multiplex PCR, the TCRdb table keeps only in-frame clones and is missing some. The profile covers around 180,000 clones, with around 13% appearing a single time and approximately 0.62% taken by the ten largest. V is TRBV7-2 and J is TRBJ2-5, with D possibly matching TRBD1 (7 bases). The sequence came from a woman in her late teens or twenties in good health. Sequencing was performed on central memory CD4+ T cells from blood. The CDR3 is CASSVKNRGGLETQYF. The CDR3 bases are TGTGCCAGCAGCGTGAAAAACAGGGGAGGATTGGAGACCCAGTACTTC.